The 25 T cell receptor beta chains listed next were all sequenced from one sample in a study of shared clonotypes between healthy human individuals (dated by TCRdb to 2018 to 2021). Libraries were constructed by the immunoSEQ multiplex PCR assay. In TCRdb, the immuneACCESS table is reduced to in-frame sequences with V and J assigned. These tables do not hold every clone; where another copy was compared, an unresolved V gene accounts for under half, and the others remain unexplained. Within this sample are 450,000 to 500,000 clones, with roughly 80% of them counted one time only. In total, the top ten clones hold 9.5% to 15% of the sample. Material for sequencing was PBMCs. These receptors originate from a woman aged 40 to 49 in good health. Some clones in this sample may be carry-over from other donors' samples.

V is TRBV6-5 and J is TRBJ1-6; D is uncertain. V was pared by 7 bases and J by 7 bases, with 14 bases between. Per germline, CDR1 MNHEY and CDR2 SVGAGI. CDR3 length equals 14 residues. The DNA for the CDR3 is TGTGCCAGCACCCCGGGCCACGGGAATTCACCCCTCCACTTT. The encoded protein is CASTPGHGNSPLHF.

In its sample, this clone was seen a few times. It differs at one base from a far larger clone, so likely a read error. The CDR3 spells CASSCGTENQPQHF. For the CDR3, the DNA is TGTGCCAGCAGTTGCGGGACGGAGAATCAGCCCCAGCATTTT. The V and J genes are TRBV6-6 and TRBJ1-5; D may be TRBD1 (5 bases). CDR3 length: 14 amino acids. Trimming took 4 bases from V and 4 from J, leaving 11 bases between them. Germline-derived CDR1 and CDR2 are MNHNY and SVGAGI (reference sequence).

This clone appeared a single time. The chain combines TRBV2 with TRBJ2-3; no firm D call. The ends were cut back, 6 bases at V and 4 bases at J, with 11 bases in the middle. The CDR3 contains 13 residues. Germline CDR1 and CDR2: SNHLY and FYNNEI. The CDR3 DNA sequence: TGTGCCAGCAGATTACCTGGATCAGATACGCAGTATTTT. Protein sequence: CASRLPGSDTQYF.

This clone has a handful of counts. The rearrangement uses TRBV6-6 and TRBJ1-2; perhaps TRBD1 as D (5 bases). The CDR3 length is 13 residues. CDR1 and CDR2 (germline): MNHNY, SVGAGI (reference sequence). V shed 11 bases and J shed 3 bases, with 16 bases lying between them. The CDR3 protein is CAVSSGEDYGYTF. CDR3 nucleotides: TGTGCCGTCTCGTCGGGGGAGGACTATGGCTACACCTTC.

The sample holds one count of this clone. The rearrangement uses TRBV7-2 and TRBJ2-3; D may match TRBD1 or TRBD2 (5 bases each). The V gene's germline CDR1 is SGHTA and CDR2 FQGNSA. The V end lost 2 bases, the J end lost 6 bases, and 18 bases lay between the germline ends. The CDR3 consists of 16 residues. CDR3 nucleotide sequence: TGTGCCAGCAGCTTATTCGGGACGCGGACCTGGGATACGCAGTATTTT. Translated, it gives CASSLFGTRTWDTQYF.

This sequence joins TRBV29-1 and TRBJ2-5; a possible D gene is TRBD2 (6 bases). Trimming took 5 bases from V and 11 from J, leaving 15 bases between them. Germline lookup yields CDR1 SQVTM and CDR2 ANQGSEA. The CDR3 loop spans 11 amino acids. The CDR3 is CSVPRMGGQYF. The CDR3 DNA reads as TGCAGCGTTCCTCGGATGGGGGGACAGTACTTC. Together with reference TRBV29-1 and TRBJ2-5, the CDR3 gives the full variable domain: SAVISQKPSRDICQRGTSLTIQCQVDSQVTMMFWYRQQPGQSLTLIATANQGSEATYESGFVIDKFPISRPNLTFSTLTVSNMSPEDSSIYLCSVPRMGGQYFGPGTRLLVL.

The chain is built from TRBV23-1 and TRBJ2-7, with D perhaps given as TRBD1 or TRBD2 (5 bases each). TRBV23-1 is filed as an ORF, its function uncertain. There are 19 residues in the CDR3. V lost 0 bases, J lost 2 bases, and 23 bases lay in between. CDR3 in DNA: TGCGCCAGCAGTCAATCGGGAGACAGCCCAAGACTAAATACCTACGAGCAGTACTTC. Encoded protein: CASSQSGDSPRLNTYEQYF.

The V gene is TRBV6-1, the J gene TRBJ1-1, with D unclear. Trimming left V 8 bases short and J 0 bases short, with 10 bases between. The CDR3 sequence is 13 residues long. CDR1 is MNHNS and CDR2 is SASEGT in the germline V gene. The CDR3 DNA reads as TGTGCCAGCCGCACCCACCTGAACACTGAAGCTTTCTTT. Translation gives CASRTHLNTEAFF.

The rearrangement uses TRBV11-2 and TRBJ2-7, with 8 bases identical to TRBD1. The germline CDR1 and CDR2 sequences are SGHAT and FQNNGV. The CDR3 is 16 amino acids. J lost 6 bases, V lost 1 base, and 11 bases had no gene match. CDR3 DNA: TGTGCCAGCAGCTTAGTACGGACAGGGTATGACCGCGAGCAGTACTTC. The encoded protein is CASSLVRTGYDREQYF. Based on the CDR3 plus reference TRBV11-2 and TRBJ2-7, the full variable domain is EAGVAQSPRYKIIEKRQSVAFWCNPISGHATLYWYQQILGQGPKLLIQFQNNGVVDDSQLPKDRFSAERLKGVDSTLKIQPAKLEDSAVYLCASSLVRTGYDREQYFGPGTRLTVT.

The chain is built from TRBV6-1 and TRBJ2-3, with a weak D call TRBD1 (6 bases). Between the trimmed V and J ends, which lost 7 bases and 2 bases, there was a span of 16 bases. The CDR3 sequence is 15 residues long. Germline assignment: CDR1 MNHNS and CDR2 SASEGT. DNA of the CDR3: TGTGCCAGCACTCCCAACCTGGGGGCCACAGATACGCAGTATTTT. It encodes CASTPNLGATDTQYF.

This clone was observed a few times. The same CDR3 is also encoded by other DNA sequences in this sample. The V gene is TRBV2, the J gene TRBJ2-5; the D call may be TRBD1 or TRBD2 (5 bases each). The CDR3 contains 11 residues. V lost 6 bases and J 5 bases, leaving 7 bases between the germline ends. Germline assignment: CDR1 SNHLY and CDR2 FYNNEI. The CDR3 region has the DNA TGTGCCAGCAGCGAGGGGGAGACCCAGTACTTC. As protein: CASSEGETQYF. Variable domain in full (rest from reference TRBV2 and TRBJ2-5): EPEVTQTPSHQVTQMGQEVILRCVPISNHLYFYWYRQILGQKVEFLVSFYNNEISEKSEIFDDQFSVERPDGSNFTLKIRSTKLEDSAMYFCASSEGETQYFGPGTRLLVL.

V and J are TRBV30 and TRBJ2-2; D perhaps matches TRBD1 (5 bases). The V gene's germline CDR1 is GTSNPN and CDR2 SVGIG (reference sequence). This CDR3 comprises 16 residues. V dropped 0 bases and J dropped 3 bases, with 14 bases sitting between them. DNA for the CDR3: TGTGCCTGGAGTGTACTTCAGGGTTTGGACACCGGGGAGCTGTTTTTT. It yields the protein CAWSVLQGLDTGELFF.

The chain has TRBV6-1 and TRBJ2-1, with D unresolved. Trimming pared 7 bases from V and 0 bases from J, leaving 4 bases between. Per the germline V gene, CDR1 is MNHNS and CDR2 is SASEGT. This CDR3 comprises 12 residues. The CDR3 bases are TGTGCCAGCACACCCTCCTACAATGAGCAGTTCTTC. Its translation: CASTPSYNEQFF.

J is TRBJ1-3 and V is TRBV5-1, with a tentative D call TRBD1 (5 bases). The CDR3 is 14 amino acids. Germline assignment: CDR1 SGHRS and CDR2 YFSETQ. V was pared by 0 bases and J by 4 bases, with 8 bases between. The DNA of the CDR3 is TGCGCCAGCAGCTTGGGGGACGGCGGAAACACCATATATTTT. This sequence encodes CASSLGDGGNTIYF. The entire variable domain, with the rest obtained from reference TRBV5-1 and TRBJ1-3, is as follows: KAGVTQTPRYLIKTRGQQVTLSCSPISGHRSVSWYQQTPGQGLQFLFEYFSETQRNKGNFPGRFSGRQFSNSRSEMNVSTLELGDSALYLCASSLGDGGNTIYFGEGSWLTVV.

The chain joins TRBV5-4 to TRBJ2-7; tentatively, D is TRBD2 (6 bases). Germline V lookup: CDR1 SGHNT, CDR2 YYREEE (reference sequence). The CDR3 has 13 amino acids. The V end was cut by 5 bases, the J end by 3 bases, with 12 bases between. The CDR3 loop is CASRIGGSYEQYF. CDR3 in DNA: TGTGCCAGCAGAATCGGGGGTAGCTACGAGCAGTACTTC.

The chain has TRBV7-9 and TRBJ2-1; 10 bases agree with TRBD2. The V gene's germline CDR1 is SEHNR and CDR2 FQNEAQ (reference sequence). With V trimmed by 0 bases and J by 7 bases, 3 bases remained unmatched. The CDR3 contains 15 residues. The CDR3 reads CASSLAVAGGNEQFF. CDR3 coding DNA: TGTGCCAGCAGCTTAGCAGTAGCGGGAGGAAATGAGCAGTTCTTC.

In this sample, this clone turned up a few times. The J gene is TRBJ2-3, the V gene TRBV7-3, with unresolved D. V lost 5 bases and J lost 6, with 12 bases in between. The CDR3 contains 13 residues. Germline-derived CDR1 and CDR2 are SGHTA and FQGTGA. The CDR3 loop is CASSLRYRDTQYF. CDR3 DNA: TGTGCCAGCAGCCTCCGGTATAGGGATACGCAGTATTTT.

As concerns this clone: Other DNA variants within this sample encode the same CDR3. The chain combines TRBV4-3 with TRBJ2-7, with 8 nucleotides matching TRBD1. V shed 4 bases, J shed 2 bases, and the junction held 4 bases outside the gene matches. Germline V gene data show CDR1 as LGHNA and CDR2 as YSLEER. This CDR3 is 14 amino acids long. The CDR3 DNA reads TGCGCCAGCAGCCCGCGGACAGGGCCCTACGAGCAGTACTTC. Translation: CASSPRTGPYEQYF.

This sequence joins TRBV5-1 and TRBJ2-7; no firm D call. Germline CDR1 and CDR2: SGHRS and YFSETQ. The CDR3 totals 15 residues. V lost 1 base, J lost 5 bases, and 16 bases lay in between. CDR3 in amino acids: CASSLRVMGVDEQYF. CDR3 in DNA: TGCGCCAGCAGCTTGAGGGTAATGGGTGTAGACGAGCAGTACTTC.

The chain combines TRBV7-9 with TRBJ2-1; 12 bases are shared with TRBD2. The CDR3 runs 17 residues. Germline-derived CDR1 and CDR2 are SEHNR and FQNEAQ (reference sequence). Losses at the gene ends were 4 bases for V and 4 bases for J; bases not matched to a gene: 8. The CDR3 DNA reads TGTGCCAGCAGCTCCTGGACTAGCGGGATCTCTTACAATGAGCAGTTCTTC. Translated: CASSSWTSGISYNEQFF. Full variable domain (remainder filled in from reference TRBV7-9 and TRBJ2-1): DTGVSQNPRHKITKRGQNVTFRCDPISEHNRLYWYRQTLGQGPEFLTYFQNEAQLEKSRLLSDRFSAERPKGSFSTLEIQRTEQGDSAMYLCASSSWTSGISYNEQFFGPGTRLTVL.

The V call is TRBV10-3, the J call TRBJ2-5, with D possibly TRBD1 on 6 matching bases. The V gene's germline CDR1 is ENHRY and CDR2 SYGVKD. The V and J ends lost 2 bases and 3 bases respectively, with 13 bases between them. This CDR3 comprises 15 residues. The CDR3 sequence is CAISEPGRGEETQYF. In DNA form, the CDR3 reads TGTGCCATCAGTGAGCCGGGCAGGGGCGAAGAGACCCAGTACTTC.

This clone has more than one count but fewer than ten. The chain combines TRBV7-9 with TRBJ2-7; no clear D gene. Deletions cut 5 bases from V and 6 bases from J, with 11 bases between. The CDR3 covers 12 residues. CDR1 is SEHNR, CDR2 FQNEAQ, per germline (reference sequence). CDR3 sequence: CASSLPKGEQYF. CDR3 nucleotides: TGTGCCAGCAGCCTTCCCAAAGGCGAGCAGTACTTC.

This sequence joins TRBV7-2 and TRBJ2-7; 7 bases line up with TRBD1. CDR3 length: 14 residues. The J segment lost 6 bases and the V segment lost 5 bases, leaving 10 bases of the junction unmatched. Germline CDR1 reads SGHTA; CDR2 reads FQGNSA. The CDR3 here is CASSRPGTVFEQYF. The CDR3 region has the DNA TGTGCCAGCAGCCGCCCCGGGACAGTTTTCGAGCAGTACTTC.

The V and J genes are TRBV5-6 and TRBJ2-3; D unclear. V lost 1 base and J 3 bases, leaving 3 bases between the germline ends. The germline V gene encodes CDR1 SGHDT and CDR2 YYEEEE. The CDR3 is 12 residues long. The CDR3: CASSLNTDTQYF. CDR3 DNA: TGTGCCAGCAGCTTGAATACAGATACGCAGTATTTT.

This CDR3 is CASSLGQGREQFF. The CDR3, as DNA: TGCGCCAGCAGCTTGGGACAGGGACGCGAGCAGTTCTTC. This chain connects TRBV5-1 to TRBJ2-1, with 7 bases lining up with TRBD1. In germline, CDR1 is SGHRS, CDR2 YFSETQ. This CDR3 is 13 amino acids long. Trimming took 0 bases from V and 10 from J; bases not matched to a gene: 4.